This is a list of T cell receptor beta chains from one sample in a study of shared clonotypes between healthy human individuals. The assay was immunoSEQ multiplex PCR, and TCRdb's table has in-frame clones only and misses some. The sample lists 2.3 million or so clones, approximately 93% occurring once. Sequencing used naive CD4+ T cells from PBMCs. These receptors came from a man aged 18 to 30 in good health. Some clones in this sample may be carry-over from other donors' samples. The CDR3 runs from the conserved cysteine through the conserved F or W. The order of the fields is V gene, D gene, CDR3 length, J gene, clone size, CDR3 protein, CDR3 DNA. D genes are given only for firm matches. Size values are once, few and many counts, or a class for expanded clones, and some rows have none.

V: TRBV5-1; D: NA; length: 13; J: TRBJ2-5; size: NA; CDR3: CASSQGIQETQYF; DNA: TGCGCCAGCAGCCAGGGGATTCAAGAGACCCAGTACTTC
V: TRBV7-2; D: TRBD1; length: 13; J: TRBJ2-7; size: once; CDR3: CASSPRTGYEQYF; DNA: TGTGCCAGCAGCCCCAGGACAGGGTACGAGCAGTACTTC
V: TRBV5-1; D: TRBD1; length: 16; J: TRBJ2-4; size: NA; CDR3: CASSLSTGKDKNIQYF; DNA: TGCGCCAGCAGCTTGTCGACAGGGAAAGACAAAAACATTCAGTACTTC
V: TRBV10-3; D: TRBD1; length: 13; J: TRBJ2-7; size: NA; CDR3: CATGRDRVEEQYF; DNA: TGTGCCACGGGGCGGGACAGGGTGGAAGAGCAGTACTTC
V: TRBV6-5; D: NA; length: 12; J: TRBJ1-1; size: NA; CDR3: CASTERWTEAFF; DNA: TGTGCCAGCACCGAACGTTGGACTGAAGCTTTCTTT
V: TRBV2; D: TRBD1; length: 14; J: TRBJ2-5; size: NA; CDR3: CASSAGTAQDPQYF; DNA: TGTGCCAGCAGTGCTGGGACAGCCCAAGATCCCCAGTACTTC
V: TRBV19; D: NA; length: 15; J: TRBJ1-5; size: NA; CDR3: CASTSDRRVNQPQHF; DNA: TGTGCCAGTACCTCGGACCGAAGAGTCAATCAGCCCCAGCATTTT
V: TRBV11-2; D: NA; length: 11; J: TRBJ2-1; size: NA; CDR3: CATKGAHEQFF; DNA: TGTGCCACCAAGGGAGCCCATGAGCAGTTCTTC
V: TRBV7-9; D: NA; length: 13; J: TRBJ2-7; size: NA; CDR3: CASSKGSPGPQYF; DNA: TGTGCCAGCAGTAAGGGCTCCCCGGGCCCGCAGTACTTC
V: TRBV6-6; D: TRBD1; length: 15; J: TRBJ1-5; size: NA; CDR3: CASNQGGTGGQPQHF; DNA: TGTGCCAGCAACCAAGGTGGGACAGGGGGTCAGCCCCAGCATTTT
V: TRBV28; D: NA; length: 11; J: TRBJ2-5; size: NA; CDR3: CASSFGTSQYF; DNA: TGTGCCAGCAGTTTTGGGACGTCCCAGTACTTC
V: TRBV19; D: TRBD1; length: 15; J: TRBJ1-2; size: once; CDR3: CASGSPGQGSDGYTF; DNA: TGTGCCAGTGGTTCACCGGGACAGGGCTCTGATGGCTACACCTTC
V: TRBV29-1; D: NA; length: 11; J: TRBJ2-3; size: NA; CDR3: CSVVSTDTQYF; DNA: TGCAGCGTTGTCAGCACAGATACGCAGTATTTT
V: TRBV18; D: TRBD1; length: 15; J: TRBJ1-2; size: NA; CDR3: CASSPGTGNNYGYTF; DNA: TGTGCCAGCTCACCAGGGACAGGGAATAACTATGGCTACACCTTC
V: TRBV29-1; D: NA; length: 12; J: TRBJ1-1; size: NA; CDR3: CSAGAYGTEAFF; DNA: TGCAGCGCTGGCGCATACGGCACTGAAGCTTTCTTT
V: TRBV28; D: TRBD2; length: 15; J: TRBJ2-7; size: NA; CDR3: CASSLGTSGKGEQYF; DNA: TGTGCCAGCAGTTTAGGGACTAGCGGGAAAGGCGAGCAGTACTTC
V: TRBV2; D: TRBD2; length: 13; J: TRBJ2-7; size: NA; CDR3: CAGEREDAYEQYF; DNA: TGTGCCGGGGAGCGGGAGGACGCCTACGAGCAGTACTTC
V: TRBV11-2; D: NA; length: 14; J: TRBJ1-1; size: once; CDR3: CASSRLDLNTEAFF; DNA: TGTGCCAGCAGCCGGCTTGACTTGAACACTGAAGCTTTCTTT